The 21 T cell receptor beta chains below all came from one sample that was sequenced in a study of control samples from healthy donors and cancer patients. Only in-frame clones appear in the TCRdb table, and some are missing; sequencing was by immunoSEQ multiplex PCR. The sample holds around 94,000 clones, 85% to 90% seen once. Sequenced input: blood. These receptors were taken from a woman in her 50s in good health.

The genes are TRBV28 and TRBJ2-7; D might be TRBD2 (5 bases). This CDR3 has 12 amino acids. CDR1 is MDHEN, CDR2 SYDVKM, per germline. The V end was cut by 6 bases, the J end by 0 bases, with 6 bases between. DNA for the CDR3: TGTGCCAGCAGAACTAGCTCCTACGAGCAGTACTTC. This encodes CASRTSSYEQYF.

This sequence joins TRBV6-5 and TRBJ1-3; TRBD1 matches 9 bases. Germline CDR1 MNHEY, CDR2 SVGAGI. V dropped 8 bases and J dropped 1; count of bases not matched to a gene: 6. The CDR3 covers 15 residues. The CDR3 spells CASGTGRTSGNTIYF. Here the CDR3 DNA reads TGTGCCAGCGGGACAGGGCGAACATCTGGAAACACCATATATTTT.

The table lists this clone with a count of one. In DNA, the CDR3 is TGTGCCAGTAGCATGGATTTATGGGCGAGACGCAATCAGCCCCAGCATTTT. Translating it yields CASSMDLWARRNQPQHF. V gene TRBV19 combines with J gene TRBJ1-5; D gene unclear. V gave up 6 bases and J gave up 2 bases, with 20 bases separating them. CDR1 and CDR2 from the germline V gene are LNHDA and SQIVND (reference sequence). CDR3 size: 17 residues.

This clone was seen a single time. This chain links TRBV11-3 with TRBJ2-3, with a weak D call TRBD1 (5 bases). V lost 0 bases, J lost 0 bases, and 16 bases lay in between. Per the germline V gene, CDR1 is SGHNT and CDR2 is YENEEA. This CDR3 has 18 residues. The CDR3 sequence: CASSLEGWGVESTDTQYF. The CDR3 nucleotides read TGTGCCAGCAGCTTAGAAGGATGGGGCGTAGAAAGCACAGATACGCAGTATTTT.

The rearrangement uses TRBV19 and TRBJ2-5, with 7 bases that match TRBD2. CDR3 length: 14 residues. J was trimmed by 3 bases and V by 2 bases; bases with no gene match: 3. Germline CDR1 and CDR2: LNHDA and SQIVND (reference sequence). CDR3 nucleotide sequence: TGTGCCAGTAGTATAACTAGCGAGAAAGAGACCCAGTACTTC. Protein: CASSITSEKETQYF.

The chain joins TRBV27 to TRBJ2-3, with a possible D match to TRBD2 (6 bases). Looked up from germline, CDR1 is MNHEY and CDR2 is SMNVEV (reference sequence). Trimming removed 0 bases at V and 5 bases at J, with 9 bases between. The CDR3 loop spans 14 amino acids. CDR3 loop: CASSLSRLVDTQYF. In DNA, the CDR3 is TGTGCCAGCAGTTTATCGAGACTAGTAGATACGCAGTATTTT.

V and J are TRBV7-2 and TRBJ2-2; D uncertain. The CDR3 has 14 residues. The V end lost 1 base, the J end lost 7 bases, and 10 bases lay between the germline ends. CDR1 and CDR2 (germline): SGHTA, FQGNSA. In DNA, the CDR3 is TGTGCCAGCAGCTTAGATAGGGCAGGCGGGGAGCTGTTTTTT. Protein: CASSLDRAGGELFF.

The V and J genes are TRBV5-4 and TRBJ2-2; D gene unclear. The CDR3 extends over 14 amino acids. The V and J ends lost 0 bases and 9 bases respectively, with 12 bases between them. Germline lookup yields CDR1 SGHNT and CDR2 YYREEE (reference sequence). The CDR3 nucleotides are TGTGCCAGCAGCTTGGTCTCTACCCGCAGGGAGCTGTTTTTT. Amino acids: CASSLVSTRRELFF.

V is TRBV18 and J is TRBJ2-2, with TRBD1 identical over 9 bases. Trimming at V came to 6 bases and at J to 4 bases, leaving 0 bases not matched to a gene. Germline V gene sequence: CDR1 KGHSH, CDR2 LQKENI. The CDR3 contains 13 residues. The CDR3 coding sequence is TGTGCCAGCTCGACAGGGGGCACCGGGGAGCTGTTTTTT. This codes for CASSTGGTGELFF.

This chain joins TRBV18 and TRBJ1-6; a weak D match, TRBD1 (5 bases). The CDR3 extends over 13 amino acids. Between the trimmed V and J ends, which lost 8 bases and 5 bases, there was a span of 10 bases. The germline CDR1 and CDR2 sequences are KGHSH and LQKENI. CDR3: CASRGRDNSPLHF. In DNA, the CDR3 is TGTGCCAGCCGTGGCAGGGATAATTCACCCCTCCACTTT.

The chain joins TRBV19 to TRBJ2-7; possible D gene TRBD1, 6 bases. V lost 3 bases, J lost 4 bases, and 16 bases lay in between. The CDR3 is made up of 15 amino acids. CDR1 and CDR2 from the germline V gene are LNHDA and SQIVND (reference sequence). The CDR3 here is CASSISGTLLYEQYF. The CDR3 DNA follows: TGTGCCAGTAGTATCTCCGGGACACTCCTTTACGAGCAGTACTTC.

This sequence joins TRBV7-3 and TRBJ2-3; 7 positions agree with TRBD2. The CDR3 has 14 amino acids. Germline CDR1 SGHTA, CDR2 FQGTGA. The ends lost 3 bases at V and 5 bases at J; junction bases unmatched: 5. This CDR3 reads CASSFGGSGDTQYF. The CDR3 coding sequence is TGTGCCAGCAGCTTCGGCGGGAGCGGAGATACGCAGTATTTT.

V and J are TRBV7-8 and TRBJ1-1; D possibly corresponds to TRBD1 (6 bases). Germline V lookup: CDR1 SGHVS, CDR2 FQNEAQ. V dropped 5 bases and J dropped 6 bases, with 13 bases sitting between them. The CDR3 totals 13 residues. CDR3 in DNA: TGTGCCAGCAGCGCCGGGACAATGGCTGAAGCTTTCTTT. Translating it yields CASSAGTMAEAFF. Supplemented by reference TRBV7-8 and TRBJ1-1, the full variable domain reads GAGVSQSPRYKVAKRGQDVALRCDPISGHVSLFWYQQALGQGPEFLTYFQNEAQLDKSGLPSDRFFAERPEGSVSTLKIQRTQQEDSAVYLCASSAGTMAEAFFGQGTRLTVV.

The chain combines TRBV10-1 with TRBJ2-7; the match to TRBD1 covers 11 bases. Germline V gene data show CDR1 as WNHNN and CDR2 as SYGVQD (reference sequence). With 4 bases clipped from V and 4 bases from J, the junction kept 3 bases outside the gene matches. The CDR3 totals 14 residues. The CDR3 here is CASSAGQGEYEQYF. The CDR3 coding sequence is TGCGCCAGCAGTGCGGGACAGGGGGAATACGAGCAGTACTTC.

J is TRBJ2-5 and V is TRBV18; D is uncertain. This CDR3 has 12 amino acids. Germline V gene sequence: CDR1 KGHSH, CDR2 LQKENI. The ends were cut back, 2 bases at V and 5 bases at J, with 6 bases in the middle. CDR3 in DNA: TGTGCCAGCTCACCAAATAGGGAGACCCAGTACTTC. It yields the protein CASSPNRETQYF.

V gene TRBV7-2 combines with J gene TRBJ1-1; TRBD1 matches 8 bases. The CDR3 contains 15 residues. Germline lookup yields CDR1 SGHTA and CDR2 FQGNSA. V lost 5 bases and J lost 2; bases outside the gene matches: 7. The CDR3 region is CASSTYRGSNTEAFF. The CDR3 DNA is TGTGCCAGCAGCACATACAGGGGGTCAAACACTGAAGCTTTCTTT.

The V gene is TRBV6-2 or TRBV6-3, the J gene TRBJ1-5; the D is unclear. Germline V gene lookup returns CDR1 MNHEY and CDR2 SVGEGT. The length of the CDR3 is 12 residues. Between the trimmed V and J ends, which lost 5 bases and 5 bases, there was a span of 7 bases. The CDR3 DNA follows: TGTGCCAGCAGTGGGAGGGATCAGCCCCAGCATTTT. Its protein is CASSGRDQPQHF.

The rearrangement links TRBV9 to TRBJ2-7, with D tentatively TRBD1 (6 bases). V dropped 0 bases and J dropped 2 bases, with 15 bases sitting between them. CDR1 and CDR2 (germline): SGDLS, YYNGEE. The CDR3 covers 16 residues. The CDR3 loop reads CASSVGPDRSTYEQYF. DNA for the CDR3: TGTGCCAGCAGCGTAGGTCCCGACAGGTCCACCTACGAGCAGTACTTC.

CDR3 nucleotide sequence: TGTGCCACCAGCAGAAGGGCCTCGGACAGGGGCTATCAGCCCCAGCATTTT. Encoded protein: CATSRRASDRGYQPQHF. The genes are TRBV15 and TRBJ1-5; 9 positions match TRBD1. Germline CDR1 LNHNV, CDR2 YYDKDF (reference sequence). This CDR3 contains 17 residues. V was clipped by 2 bases and J by 5 bases; unmatched bases: 10.

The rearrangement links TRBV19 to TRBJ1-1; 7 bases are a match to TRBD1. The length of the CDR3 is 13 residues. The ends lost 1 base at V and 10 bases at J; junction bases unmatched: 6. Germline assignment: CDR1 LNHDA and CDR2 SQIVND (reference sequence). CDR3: CASSIGGTVGAFF. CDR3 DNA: TGTGCCAGTAGTATAGGTGGGACAGTCGGAGCTTTCTTT.

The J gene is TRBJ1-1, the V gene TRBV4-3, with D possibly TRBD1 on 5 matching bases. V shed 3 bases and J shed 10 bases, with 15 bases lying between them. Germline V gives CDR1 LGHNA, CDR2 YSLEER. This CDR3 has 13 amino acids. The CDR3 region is CASSQGEGVGAFF. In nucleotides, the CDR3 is TGCGCCAGCAGCCAGGGCGAAGGGGTAGGAGCTTTCTTT.